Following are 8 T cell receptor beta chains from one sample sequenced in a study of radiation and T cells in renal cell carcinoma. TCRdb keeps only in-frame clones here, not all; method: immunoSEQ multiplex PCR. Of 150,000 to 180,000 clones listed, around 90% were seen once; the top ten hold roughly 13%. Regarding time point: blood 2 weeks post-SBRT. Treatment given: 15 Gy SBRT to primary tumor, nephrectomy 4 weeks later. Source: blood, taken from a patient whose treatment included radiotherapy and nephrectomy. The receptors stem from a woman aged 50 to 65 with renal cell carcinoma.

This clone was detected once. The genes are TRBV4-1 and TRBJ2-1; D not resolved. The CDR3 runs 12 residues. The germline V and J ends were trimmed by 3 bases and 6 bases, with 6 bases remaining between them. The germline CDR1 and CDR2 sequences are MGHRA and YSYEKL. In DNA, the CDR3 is TGCGCCAGCAGCCAGGCGACCAATGAGCAGTTCTTC. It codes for CASSQATNEQFF.

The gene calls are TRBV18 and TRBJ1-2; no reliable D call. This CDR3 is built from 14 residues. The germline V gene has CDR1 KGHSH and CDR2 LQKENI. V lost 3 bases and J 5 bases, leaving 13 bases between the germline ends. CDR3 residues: CASSPPGPRYGYTF. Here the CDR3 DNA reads TGTGCCAGCTCACCGCCGGGCCCGAGGTATGGCTACACCTTC.

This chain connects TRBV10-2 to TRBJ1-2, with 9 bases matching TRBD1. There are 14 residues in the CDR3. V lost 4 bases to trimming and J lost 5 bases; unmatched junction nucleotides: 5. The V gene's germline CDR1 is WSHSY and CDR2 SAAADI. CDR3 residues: CASSGGTGMYGYTF. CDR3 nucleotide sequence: TGCGCCAGCAGTGGGGGGACAGGGATGTATGGCTACACCTTC.

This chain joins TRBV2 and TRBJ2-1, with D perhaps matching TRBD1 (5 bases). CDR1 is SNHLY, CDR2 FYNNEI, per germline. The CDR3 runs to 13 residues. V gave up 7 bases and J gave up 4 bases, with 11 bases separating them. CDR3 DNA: TGTGCCAGCACGCGGCAGGGATACAATGAGCAGTTCTTC. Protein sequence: CASTRQGYNEQFF.

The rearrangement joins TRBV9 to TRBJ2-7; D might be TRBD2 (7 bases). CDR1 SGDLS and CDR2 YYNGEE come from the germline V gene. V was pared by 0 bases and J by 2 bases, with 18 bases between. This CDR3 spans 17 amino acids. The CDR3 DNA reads TGTGCCAGCAGCGTAGACTACGGCGGGGGCCCCACCTACGAGCAGTACTTC. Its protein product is CASSVDYGGGPTYEQYF.

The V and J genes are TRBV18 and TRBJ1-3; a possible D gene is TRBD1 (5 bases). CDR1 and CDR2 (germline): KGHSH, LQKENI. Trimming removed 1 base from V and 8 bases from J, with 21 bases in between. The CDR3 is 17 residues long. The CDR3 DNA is TGTGCCAGCTCACCACGTCGTGGAGTCACCCTAGGGGACACCATATATTTT. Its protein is CASSPRRGVTLGDTIYF.

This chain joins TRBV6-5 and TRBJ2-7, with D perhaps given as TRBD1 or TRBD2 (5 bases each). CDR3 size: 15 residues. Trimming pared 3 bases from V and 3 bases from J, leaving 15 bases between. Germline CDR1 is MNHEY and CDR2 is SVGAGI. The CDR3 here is CASSYDALRGYEQYF. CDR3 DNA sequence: TGTGCCAGCAGTTATGACGCCCTGAGGGGCTACGAGCAGTACTTC.

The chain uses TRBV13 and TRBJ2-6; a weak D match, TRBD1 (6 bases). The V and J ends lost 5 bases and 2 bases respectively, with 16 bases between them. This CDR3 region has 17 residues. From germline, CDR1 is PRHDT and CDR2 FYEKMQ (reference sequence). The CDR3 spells CASSVNRDITGANVLTF. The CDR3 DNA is TGTGCCAGCAGCGTTAACAGGGACATTACTGGGGCCAACGTCCTGACTTTC.